This is a list of T cell receptor beta chains from one sample in a study of blood T cell repertoires in COVID-19. Clones were read by immunoSEQ multiplex PCR, and TCRdb kept only the in-frame ones, dropping some. The sample holds 91,000 or so clones; about 90% are singletons and the top ten take 3.5% to 4%. The sample was peripheral blood. The receptor set was obtained from a woman in her fifties or sixties in a cohort sampled during active COVID-19. Both conserved end residues are part of each CDR3. The D gene is left open where the match is weak. Size tells how often a clone was seen (once, few, many) or the class of an expanded clone, and some rows leave it out.

V gene: TRBV21-1
D gene: NA
J gene: TRBJ2-1
clone size: NA
CDR3 DNA: TGTGCCAGCAGCCCGGACAGGGACGAGCAGTTCTTC
CDR3 protein: CASSPDRDEQFF

V gene: TRBV18
D gene: TRBD1
J gene: TRBJ1-1
clone size: NA
CDR3 DNA: TGTGCCAGCTCCCCACAGGGGGATAACACTGAAGCTTTCTTT
CDR3 protein: CASSPQGDNTEAFF

V gene: TRBV4-1
D gene: TRBD1
J gene: TRBJ2-1
clone size: NA
CDR3 DNA: TGCGCCAGCAGCCAAGAGGGACAGGGAAGGGAGCAGTTCTTC
CDR3 protein: CASSQEGQGREQFF

V gene: TRBV5-1
D gene: TRBD2
J gene: TRBJ2-1
clone size: NA
CDR3 DNA: TGCGCCAGCAGTCTGGGACTAGCGGGAGAAGGGCAGTTCTTC
CDR3 protein: CASSLGLAGEGQFF

V gene: TRBV7-6
D gene: TRBD1
J gene: TRBJ2-1
clone size: NA
CDR3 DNA: TGTGCCAGCAGCTTAGCCGGACAGGGGCCCTTCAATGAGCAGTTCTTC
CDR3 protein: CASSLAGQGPFNEQFF

V gene: TRBV7-9
D gene: NA
J gene: TRBJ2-1
clone size: NA
CDR3 DNA: TGTGCCAGCAGCTTAGGGGAAGGCAGGGGAAACTACAATGAGCAGTTCTTC
CDR3 protein: CASSLGEGRGNYNEQFF

V gene: TRBV6-5
D gene: TRBD1
J gene: TRBJ1-4
clone size: few
CDR3 DNA: TGTGCCAGCAGTCCCCGACAGGGGGCGGTTGGAAAACTGTTTTTT
CDR3 protein: CASSPRQGAVGKLFF

V gene: TRBV19
D gene: TRBD1
J gene: TRBJ2-6
clone size: NA
CDR3 DNA: TGTGCCAGTAGGAGGGGTAGGGGGACAGCCTTCTCTGGGGCCAACGTCCTGACTTTC
CDR3 protein: CASRRGRGTAFSGANVLTF

V gene: TRBV5-1
D gene: TRBD2
J gene: TRBJ2-7
clone size: NA
CDR3 DNA: TGCGCCAGCAGCACCCTTCCTAGCGGGGGGATTTACGAGCAGTACTTC
CDR3 protein: CASSTLPSGGIYEQYF

V gene: TRBV18
D gene: NA
J gene: TRBJ2-7
clone size: NA
CDR3 DNA: TGTGCCAGCTCACCGATAATTGACAGTTACGAGCAGTACTTC
CDR3 protein: CASSPIIDSYEQYF

V gene: TRBV10-3
D gene: TRBD1
J gene: TRBJ1-1
clone size: NA
CDR3 DNA: TGTGCCAGCGACCGGGACAGGGGTAGCACTGAAGCTTTCTTT
CDR3 protein: CASDRDRGSTEAFF

V gene: TRBV4-1
D gene: NA
J gene: TRBJ2-3
clone size: NA
CDR3 DNA: TGCGCCAGCGCCCGGGGGACTAGCACAGATACGCAGTATTTT
CDR3 protein: CASARGTSTDTQYF

V gene: TRBV18
D gene: TRBD2
J gene: TRBJ2-1
clone size: NA
CDR3 DNA: TGTGCCAGCTCACCACCACTAGCGGGAGGCTCGCTAGCTGAGCAGTTCTTC
CDR3 protein: CASSPPLAGGSLAEQFF

V gene: TRBV19
D gene: TRBD2
J gene: TRBJ2-1
clone size: NA
CDR3 DNA: TGTGCCAGTAGTATAGCGTTGGGACTAGCGGGAGGGCGGGCGGCCAATGAGCAGTTCTTC
CDR3 protein: CASSIALGLAGGRAANEQFF

V gene: TRBV5-1
D gene: NA
J gene: TRBJ2-7
clone size: few
CDR3 DNA: TGCGCCAGCAGTTTTACAGGGTCCTACGAGCAGTACTTC
CDR3 protein: CASSFTGSYEQYF

V gene: TRBV3-1/TRBV3-2
D gene: NA
J gene: TRBJ2-2
clone size: NA
CDR3 DNA: TGTGCCAGCAGCCAAGAACAGGAGCTGTTTTTT
CDR3 protein: CASSQEQELFF

V gene: TRBV5-1
D gene: TRBD2
J gene: TRBJ2-3
clone size: NA
CDR3 DNA: TGCGCCAGCAGCTCGGGGACTAGCGGCACAGATACGCAGTATTTT
CDR3 protein: CASSSGTSGTDTQYF

V gene: TRBV28
D gene: NA
J gene: TRBJ2-1
clone size: NA
CDR3 DNA: TGTGCCAGCGGGGAGACGGGAGAGCAGTTCTTC
CDR3 protein: CASGETGEQFF

V gene: TRBV5-1
D gene: NA
J gene: TRBJ1-2
clone size: once
CDR3 DNA: TGCGCCAGCGGGGGGGTCTCAACGGATGCAGGGTATGGCTACACCTTC
CDR3 protein: CASGGVSTDAGYGYTF

V gene: TRBV12-3/TRBV12-4
D gene: NA
J gene: TRBJ1-1
clone size: few
CDR3 DNA: TGTGCCAGCAGTTTTACGGAGACTGAAGCTTTCTTT
CDR3 protein: CASSFTETEAFF

V gene: TRBV2
D gene: NA
J gene: TRBJ1-2
clone size: NA
CDR3 DNA: TGTGCCAGCAGTGTGTCTTATGGCTACACCTTC
CDR3 protein: CASSVSYGYTF

V gene: TRBV6-5
D gene: NA
J gene: TRBJ1-4
clone size: NA
CDR3 DNA: TGTGCCAGCAGCCCCGGGACTAGTGGTGAAAAACTGTTTTTT
CDR3 protein: CASSPGTSGEKLFF